The entry that follows covers one T cell receptor (beta chain) sequence. Original analysis: Cell counts per sample came from amplifying reference gene primers. Profiled with immunoSEQ multiplex PCR; TCRdb holds only in-frame clones, not every one. For V, J and clone size, that table is used; D and trimming come from the DNA. The sample yields about 59,000 clones, under 80% seen once. The data stem from a study of blood T cell repertoires in COVID-19. Study summary: Researchers got acute and convalescent COVID-19 samples from the United States, Italy and Spain. Sources were T cells, B-cell-depleted T cells, or PBMCs; the material itself was cDNA or gDNA.

This CDR3 has 15 amino acids. In germline, CDR1 is KGHSH, CDR2 LQKENI. The V gene end was trimmed by 5 bases and the J gene end by 1 base; junction bases not matched to a gene: 3. Source material: peripheral blood. The TCR sequence derives from a human donor in a cohort sampled during active COVID-19. The chain recombines TRBV18 with TRBJ1-3, with 9 bases fitting TRBD1. This CDR3 reads CASSTGQGSGNTIYF. CDR3 in DNA: TGTGCCAGCTCAACGGGACAGGGTTCTGGAAACACCATATATTTT.